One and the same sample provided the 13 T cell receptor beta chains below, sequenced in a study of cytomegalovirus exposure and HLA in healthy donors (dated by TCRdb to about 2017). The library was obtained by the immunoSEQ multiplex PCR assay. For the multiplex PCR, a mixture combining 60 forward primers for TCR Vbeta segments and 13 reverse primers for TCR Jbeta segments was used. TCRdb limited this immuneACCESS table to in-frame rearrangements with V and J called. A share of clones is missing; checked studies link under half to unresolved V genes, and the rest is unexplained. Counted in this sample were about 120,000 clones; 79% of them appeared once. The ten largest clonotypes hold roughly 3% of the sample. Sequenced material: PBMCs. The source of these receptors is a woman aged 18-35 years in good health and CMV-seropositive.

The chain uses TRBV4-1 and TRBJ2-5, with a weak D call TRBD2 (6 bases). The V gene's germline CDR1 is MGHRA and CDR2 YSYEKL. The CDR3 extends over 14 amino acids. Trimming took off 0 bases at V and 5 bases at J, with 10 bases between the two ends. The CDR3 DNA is TGCGCCAGCAGCCAAGACAGTGGGGGGGAGACCCAGTACTTC. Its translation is CASSQDSGGETQYF.

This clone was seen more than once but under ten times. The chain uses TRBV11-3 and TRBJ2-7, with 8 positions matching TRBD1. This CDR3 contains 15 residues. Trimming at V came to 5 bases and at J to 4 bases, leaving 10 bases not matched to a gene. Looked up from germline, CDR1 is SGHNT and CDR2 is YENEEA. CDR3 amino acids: CASSPTAGGGYEQYF. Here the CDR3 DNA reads TGTGCCAGCAGCCCAACCGCAGGGGGCGGGTACGAGCAGTACTTC.

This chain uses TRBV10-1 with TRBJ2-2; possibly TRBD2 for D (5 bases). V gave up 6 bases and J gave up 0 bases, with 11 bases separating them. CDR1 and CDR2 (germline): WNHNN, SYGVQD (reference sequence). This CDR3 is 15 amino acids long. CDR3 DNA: TGCGCCAGCAGCGGCGGGCGCACGAACACCGGGGAGCTGTTTTTT. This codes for CASSGGRTNTGELFF.

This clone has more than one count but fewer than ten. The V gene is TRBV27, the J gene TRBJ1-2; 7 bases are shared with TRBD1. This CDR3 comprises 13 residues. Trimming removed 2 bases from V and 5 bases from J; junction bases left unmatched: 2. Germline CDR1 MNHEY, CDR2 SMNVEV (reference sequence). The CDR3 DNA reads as TGTGCCAGCAGTTTAACAGGGGAGTATGGCTACACCTTC. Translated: CASSLTGEYGYTF.

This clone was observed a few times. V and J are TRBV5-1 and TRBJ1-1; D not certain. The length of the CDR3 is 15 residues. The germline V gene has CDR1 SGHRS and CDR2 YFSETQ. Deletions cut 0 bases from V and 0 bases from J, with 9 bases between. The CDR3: CASSLGPGMNTEAFF. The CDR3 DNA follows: TGCGCCAGCAGCTTGGGGCCGGGGATGAACACTGAAGCTTTCTTT.

The DNA for the CDR3 is TGCGCCAGCAGCTTTGGAGTTGCAACTAATGAAAAACTGTTTTTT. Its translation: CASSFGVATNEKLFF. This chain links TRBV5-1 with TRBJ1-4; no reliable D call. The CDR3 length is 15 residues. With 2 bases removed from V and 0 bases from J, the gap between germline ends came to 8 bases. Germline V gene sequence: CDR1 SGHRS, CDR2 YFSETQ.

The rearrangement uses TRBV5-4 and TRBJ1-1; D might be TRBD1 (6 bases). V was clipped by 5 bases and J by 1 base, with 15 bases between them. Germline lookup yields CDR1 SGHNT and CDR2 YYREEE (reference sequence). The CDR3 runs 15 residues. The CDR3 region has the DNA TGTGCCAGCAGTCCGGGGGGCCGGGGGAACACTGAAGCTTTCTTT. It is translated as CASSPGGRGNTEAFF.

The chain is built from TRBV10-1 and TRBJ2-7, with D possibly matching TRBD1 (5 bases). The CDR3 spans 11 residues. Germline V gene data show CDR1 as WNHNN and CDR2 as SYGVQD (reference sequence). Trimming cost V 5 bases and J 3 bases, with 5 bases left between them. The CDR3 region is CASSRGYEQYF. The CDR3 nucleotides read TGCGCCAGCAGTAGGGGCTACGAGCAGTACTTC.

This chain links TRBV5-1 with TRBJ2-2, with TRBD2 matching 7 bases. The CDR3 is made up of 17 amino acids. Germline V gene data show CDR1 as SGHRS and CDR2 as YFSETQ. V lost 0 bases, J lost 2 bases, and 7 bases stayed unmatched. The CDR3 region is CASSLVRLAENTGELFF. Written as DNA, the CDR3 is TGCGCCAGCAGCTTGGTTAGGCTAGCGGAAAACACCGGGGAGCTGTTTTTT.

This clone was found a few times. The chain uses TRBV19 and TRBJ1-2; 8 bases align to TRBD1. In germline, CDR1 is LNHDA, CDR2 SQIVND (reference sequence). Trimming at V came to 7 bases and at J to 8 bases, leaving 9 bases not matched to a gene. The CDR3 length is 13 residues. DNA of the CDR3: TGTGCCAGTAAAACCCAGACAGGGGAAGGCTACACCTTC. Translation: CASKTQTGEGYTF.

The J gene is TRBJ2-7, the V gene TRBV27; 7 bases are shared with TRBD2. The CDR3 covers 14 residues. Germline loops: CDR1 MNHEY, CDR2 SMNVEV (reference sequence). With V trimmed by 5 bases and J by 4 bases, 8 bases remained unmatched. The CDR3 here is CASSAGTNPYEQYF. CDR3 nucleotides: TGTGCCAGCAGTGCCGGGACTAATCCATACGAGCAGTACTTC.

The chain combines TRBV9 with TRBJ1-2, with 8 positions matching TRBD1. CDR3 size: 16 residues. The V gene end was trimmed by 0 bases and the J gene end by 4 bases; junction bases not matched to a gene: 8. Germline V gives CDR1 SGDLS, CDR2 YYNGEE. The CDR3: CASSVGTGRHPYGYTF. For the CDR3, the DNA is TGTGCCAGCAGCGTAGGGACAGGGCGCCATCCCTATGGCTACACCTTC.

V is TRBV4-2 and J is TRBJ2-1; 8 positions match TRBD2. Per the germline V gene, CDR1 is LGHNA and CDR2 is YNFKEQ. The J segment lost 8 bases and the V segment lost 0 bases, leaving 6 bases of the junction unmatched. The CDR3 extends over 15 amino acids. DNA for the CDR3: TGTGCCAGCAGCCAAGATTACACTAGCGGTGATGAGCAGTTCTTC. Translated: CASSQDYTSGDEQFF.